These T cell receptor beta chains were read from a single sample in a study of T cell repertoires in cytomegalovirus infection. Via MiXCR, TCRdb re-called the reads, giving one row per CDR3 protein. The data contain approximately 130,000 distinct CDR3 sequences, 8% to 9% of them seen just once; the ten biggest clones take up about a tenth. The sequenced sample consisted of PBMCs. These receptors came from a human donor in good health (CMV status not recorded). Some clones in this sample may be carry-over from other donors' samples. Each CDR3 is given with its conserved first and last residue. The order of the fields is CDR3 DNA, CDR3 protein, D gene, V gene, J gene, clone size. D genes are given only for firm matches. Size is stated for part of the rows, as once, few or many counts, or as a class when the clone is expanded.

CDR3nt: TGTGCCAGCAGTTACCGACGGTCCTATGGCTACACCTTC
CDR3aa: CASSYRRSYGYTF
d_gene: NA
v_gene: TRBV6-5
j_gene: TRBJ1-2
abundance: many

CDR3nt: TGTGCCAGCAGTTTCAGGGGGTGGGAGAACACTGAAGCTTTCTTT
CDR3aa: CASSFRGWENTEAFF
d_gene: TRBD1
v_gene: TRBV6-5
j_gene: TRBJ1-1
abundance: NA

CDR3nt: TGTGCCAGTAGTATAGCGGGGGATGAGCAGTTCTTC
CDR3aa: CASSIAGDEQFF
d_gene: NA
v_gene: TRBV19
j_gene: TRBJ2-1
abundance: few

CDR3nt: TGTGCCAGCACCGCTAACTATGGCTACACCTTC
CDR3aa: CASTANYGYTF
d_gene: NA
v_gene: TRBV2
j_gene: TRBJ1-2
abundance: many

CDR3nt: TGCAGTGCTAGTACGGGGGGCCCAAGCGGGAATACGCAGTATTTT
CDR3aa: CSASTGGPSGNTQYF
d_gene: NA
v_gene: TRBV20-1
j_gene: TRBJ2-3
abundance: NA

CDR3nt: TGCGCCAGCAGCTTGTATGACAGGGATAACACTGAAGCTTTCTTT
CDR3aa: CASSLYDRDNTEAFF
d_gene: TRBD1
v_gene: TRBV5-1
j_gene: TRBJ1-1
abundance: many

CDR3nt: TGCAGCGTTGAAGATCGGAGGCGGTACCCTGGAAACACCATATATTTT
CDR3aa: CSVEDRRRYPGNTIYF
d_gene: NA
v_gene: TRBV29-1
j_gene: TRBJ1-3
abundance: NA

CDR3nt: TGTGCCAGCAGTTCCCTGGGGGCTGGAAACACCATATATTTT
CDR3aa: CASSSLGAGNTIYF
d_gene: NA
v_gene: TRBV28
j_gene: TRBJ1-3
abundance: many

CDR3nt: TGTGCCAGCAGTGACCGACTCTTCTTGGACTTC
CDR3aa: CASSDRLFLDF
d_gene: NA
v_gene: TRBV6-1
j_gene: TRBJ2-5
abundance: NA

CDR3nt: TGTGCCAGTAGTATCCAGAGATCAACTAATGAAAAACTGTTTTTT
CDR3aa: CASSIQRSTNEKLFF
d_gene: NA
v_gene: TRBV19
j_gene: TRBJ1-4
abundance: NA

CDR3nt: TGTGCCAGCAGTTGGGCGGGGGAGGGAGAGACCCAGTACTTC
CDR3aa: CASSWAGEGETQYF
d_gene: TRBD2
v_gene: TRBV6-1
j_gene: TRBJ2-5
abundance: many

CDR3nt: TGTGCCAGCAGGGGGGGTCTCAGGAACCACATTCGAGAGGGCCAAGAGACCCAGTACTTC
CDR3aa: CASRGGLRNHIREGQETQYF
d_gene: NA
v_gene: TRBV28
j_gene: TRBJ2-5
abundance: many

CDR3nt: TGTGCCAGCAGTAAGGGCGGCTATGGCTACACCTTC
CDR3aa: CASSKGGYGYTF
d_gene: NA
v_gene: TRBV28
j_gene: TRBJ1-2
abundance: many

CDR3nt: TGCAGTGCTGCTTGGGACGCCCACGAGCAGTACTTC
CDR3aa: CSAAWDAHEQYF
d_gene: NA
v_gene: TRBV20-1
j_gene: TRBJ2-7
abundance: many

CDR3nt: TGTGCCACCAGAGGTCAACTCATGAACACTGAAGCTTTCTTT
CDR3aa: CATRGQLMNTEAFF
d_gene: NA
v_gene: TRBV15
j_gene: TRBJ1-1
abundance: few

CDR3nt: TGTGCCAGCAGCTTAATCGCACAAGAGACCCAGTACTTC
CDR3aa: CASSLIAQETQYF
d_gene: NA
v_gene: TRBV11-2
j_gene: TRBJ2-5
abundance: many

CDR3nt: TGTGCCAGCACCCTTGGGGGTTACTATGGCTACACCTTC
CDR3aa: CASTLGGYYGYTF
d_gene: NA
v_gene: TRBV12-3/TRBV12-4
j_gene: TRBJ1-2
abundance: NA

CDR3nt: TGTGCCAGCAGTTGGGACAGGGGGATTGGGGCCAACGTCCTGACTTTC
CDR3aa: CASSWDRGIGANVLTF
d_gene: TRBD1
v_gene: TRBV2
j_gene: TRBJ2-6
abundance: many

CDR3nt: TGTGCCAGCAGCTTGTGGGGGATCCTTAACTATGGCTACACCTTC
CDR3aa: CASSLWGILNYGYTF
d_gene: NA
v_gene: TRBV5-6
j_gene: TRBJ1-2
abundance: many

CDR3nt: TGTGCCAGCAGCTTCGGGCCGACTAGCGCGAACACCGGGGAGCTGTTTTTT
CDR3aa: CASSFGPTSANTGELFF
d_gene: TRBD2
v_gene: TRBV7-2
j_gene: TRBJ2-2
abundance: many

CDR3nt: TGCGCCAGCAGCTTGGGACGGACTAGCGGGGAGGCAGATACGCAGTATTTT
CDR3aa: CASSLGRTSGEADTQYF
d_gene: TRBD2
v_gene: TRBV5-1
j_gene: TRBJ2-3
abundance: many

CDR3nt: TGTGCCAGCAGCTGGGACAAGACCGGGGAGCTGTTTTTT
CDR3aa: CASSWDKTGELFF
d_gene: NA
v_gene: TRBV5-6
j_gene: TRBJ2-2
abundance: many

CDR3nt: TGTGCCAGCAGCACCGACGGGAATTCACCCCTCCACTTT
CDR3aa: CASSTDGNSPLHF
d_gene: NA
v_gene: TRBV7-2
j_gene: TRBJ1-6
abundance: many

CDR3nt: TGTGCCAGCAGTTACTCGGTAACTTGGGGTCCCAACACTGAAGCTTTCTTT
CDR3aa: CASSYSVTWGPNTEAFF
d_gene: NA
v_gene: TRBV6-6
j_gene: TRBJ1-1
abundance: many

CDR3nt: TGCGCCAGCAGCTTCCCGTCCGGGGGCGCAGGGACTGAAGCTTTCTTT
CDR3aa: CASSFPSGGAGTEAFF
d_gene: NA
v_gene: TRBV5-1
j_gene: TRBJ1-1
abundance: NA

CDR3nt: TGTGCCAGCAGCTTGGATCTAATGAAAGGGAATCAGCCCCAGCATTTT
CDR3aa: CASSLDLMKGNQPQHF
d_gene: NA
v_gene: TRBV5-5
j_gene: TRBJ1-5
abundance: many

CDR3nt: TGTGCCAGCAGTTTATCTACGCTTGGGGGCAGCTATGGCTACACCTTC
CDR3aa: CASSLSTLGGSYGYTF
d_gene: NA
v_gene: TRBV28
j_gene: TRBJ1-2
abundance: few

CDR3nt: TGTGCCAGCAGGCTAGCGGGGCTCTACAATGAGCAGTTCTTC
CDR3aa: CASRLAGLYNEQFF
d_gene: TRBD2
v_gene: TRBV6-2/TRBV6-3
j_gene: TRBJ2-1
abundance: NA

CDR3nt: TGCAGTGCTAGGGGTACGGTCGTTGGGCAGTTCTTC
CDR3aa: CSARGTVVGQFF
d_gene: NA
v_gene: TRBV20-1
j_gene: TRBJ2-1
abundance: few

CDR3nt: TGTGCCAGCAGTGCCTGGGACAGGGAGGCTGGCTACACCTTC
CDR3aa: CASSAWDREAGYTF
d_gene: TRBD1
v_gene: TRBV25-1
j_gene: TRBJ1-2
abundance: few

CDR3nt: TGCAGTGCTAGACAGCGGGGGGAATCCTACGAGCAGTACTTC
CDR3aa: CSARQRGESYEQYF
d_gene: TRBD2
v_gene: TRBV20-1
j_gene: TRBJ2-7
abundance: many